This paragraph covers one T cell receptor (beta chain) sequence. TCR beta VDJ and CDR3 were profiled, and genomic DNA was the template. Using its own MiXCR run on the reads, TCRdb lists one record per CDR3 protein. Seen here are about 160,000 distinct CDR3 sequences, 40% to 60% observed once, and the top ten hold about 31%. The data were obtained in a study of CD8+CD57+ T cells in acquired aplastic anemia. V was pared by 4 bases and J by 12 bases, with 18 bases between. This CDR3 contains 13 residues. Per germline, CDR1 SEHNR and CDR2 FQNEAQ (reference sequence). The sequenced patients had an expansion of CD8+CD57+ cells seen by flow cytometry. The patients all had a severe acquired aplastic anemia diagnosis.

The chain has TRBV7-9 and TRBJ1-2; D is undetermined. The receptor was derived from a human donor with aplastic anemia. Material for sequencing was sorted CD4+, CD8+, or CD8+CD57+ T cells (not recorded which) from PBMCs. The CDR3 region is CASSSLTYSGNTF. The CDR3 nucleotides are TGTGCCAGCAGCTCACTGACCTACTCTGGAAACACCTTC.